The 9 T cell receptor beta chains below all came from one sample that was sequenced in a study of T cell responses to AZD1222 COVID-19 vaccine. The data were produced by immunoSEQ multiplex PCR, yet TCRdb's version contains in-frame clones alone and is incomplete. The data hold some 130,000 clones, with 80% to 95% observed a single time. The sample was peripheral blood, taken on day 0 of AZD1222 vaccination. These receptor sequences come from an adult in good health.

This clone showed up just a few times. The V call is TRBV5-8, the J call TRBJ1-4; a possible D gene is TRBD1 (6 bases). CDR3 length: 16 residues. CDR1 is SGHTS and CDR2 is YDEGEE in the germline V gene. Trimming removed 1 base from V and 5 bases from J, with 15 bases in between. The chain's CDR3 is CASSLKGGSTNEKLFF. The CDR3 DNA sequence: TGTGCCAGCAGCTTGAAGGGGGGCAGCACCAATGAAAAACTGTTTTTT.

V and J are TRBV11-3 and TRBJ2-1; TRBD2 is a possible D gene (5 bases). This CDR3 has 14 amino acids. Germline V gives CDR1 SGHNT, CDR2 YENEEA. V gave up 6 bases and J gave up 0 bases, with 9 bases separating them. The CDR3: CASSQRSSYNEQFF. Here the CDR3 DNA reads TGTGCCAGCAGTCAGCGGAGCTCCTACAATGAGCAGTTCTTC.

The rearrangement links TRBV7-2 to TRBJ2-3, with 9 bases matching TRBD2. Trimming cost V 6 bases and J 2 bases; bases outside gene matches: 6. The germline V gene encodes CDR1 SGHTA and CDR2 FQGNSA. There are 15 residues in the CDR3. CDR3 nucleotide sequence: TGTGCCAGCAGGAAGACTAGCGGCTTCACAGATACGCAGTATTTT. It is translated as CASRKTSGFTDTQYF.

This clone was observed a handful of times. The CDR3 protein is CASSLEGHQPQHF. DNA for the CDR3: TGCGCCAGCAGCTTGGAGGGGCATCAGCCCCAGCATTTT. J is TRBJ1-5 and V is TRBV5-1; D is perhaps TRBD1 (5 bases). Deletions cut 0 bases from V and 5 bases from J, with 6 bases between. The CDR3 spans 13 residues. Germline V gene data show CDR1 as SGHRS and CDR2 as YFSETQ.

This clone has just one count. J is TRBJ2-7 and V is TRBV11-1; 12 nucleotides agree with TRBD2. Trimming took 6 bases from V and 6 from J; bases not matched to a gene: 6. The CDR3 totals 14 residues. CDR1 and CDR2 (germline): SGHAT, FQDESV (reference sequence). CDR3 protein: CASSHLAGGPEQYF. The CDR3 DNA sequence: TGTGCCAGCAGTCATCTAGCGGGGGGGCCCGAGCAGTACTTC. The full variable domain, in which reference TRBV11-1 and TRBJ2-7 provide the parts outside the CDR3, is EAEVAQSPRYKITEKSQAVAFWCDPISGHATLYWYRQILGQGPELLVQFQDESVVDDSQLPKDRFSAERLKGVDSTLKIQPAELGDSAMYLCASSHLAGGPEQYFGPGTRLTVT.

The V gene is TRBV6-4, the J gene TRBJ2-1; D not resolved. Germline V CDR1 and CDR2: MRHNA, SNTAGT. With 4 bases removed from V and 6 bases from J, the gap between germline ends came to 10 bases. CDR3 length: 13 amino acids. CDR3 sequence: CASSAGFTNEQFF. CDR3 DNA: TGTGCCAGCAGTGCGGGCTTTACCAATGAGCAGTTCTTC.

V usage is TRBV7-9 and J usage is TRBJ2-5; D possibly corresponds to TRBD2 (5 bases). The V and J ends lost 4 bases and 5 bases respectively, with 11 bases between them. The V gene's germline CDR1 is SEHNR and CDR2 FQNEAQ (reference sequence). The CDR3 is 13 amino acids. CDR3 coding DNA: TGTGCCAGCAGCTCTTCCGGCGGGGAGACCCAGTACTTC. This sequence encodes CASSSSGGETQYF.

The chain recombines TRBV19 with TRBJ1-1; D not resolved. The CDR3 runs to 14 residues. Germline V gene sequence: CDR1 LNHDA, CDR2 SQIVND (reference sequence). Trimming stripped 3 bases from V and 4 bases from J, with 12 bases between. In nucleotides, the CDR3 is TGTGCCAGTAGTATCCGTGGAGAAGGCACTGAAGCTTTCTTT. As protein: CASSIRGEGTEAFF.

The chain carries TRBV4-3 and TRBJ1-2; perhaps TRBD1 as D (6 bases). The germline V and J ends were trimmed by 0 bases and 5 bases, with 13 bases remaining between them. The CDR3 is 15 residues long. Germline CDR1 is LGHNA and CDR2 is YSLEER. The CDR3 reads CASSQDRGHRYGYTF. The CDR3 nucleotides are TGCGCCAGCAGCCAAGACCGGGGGCATAGGTATGGCTACACCTTC.